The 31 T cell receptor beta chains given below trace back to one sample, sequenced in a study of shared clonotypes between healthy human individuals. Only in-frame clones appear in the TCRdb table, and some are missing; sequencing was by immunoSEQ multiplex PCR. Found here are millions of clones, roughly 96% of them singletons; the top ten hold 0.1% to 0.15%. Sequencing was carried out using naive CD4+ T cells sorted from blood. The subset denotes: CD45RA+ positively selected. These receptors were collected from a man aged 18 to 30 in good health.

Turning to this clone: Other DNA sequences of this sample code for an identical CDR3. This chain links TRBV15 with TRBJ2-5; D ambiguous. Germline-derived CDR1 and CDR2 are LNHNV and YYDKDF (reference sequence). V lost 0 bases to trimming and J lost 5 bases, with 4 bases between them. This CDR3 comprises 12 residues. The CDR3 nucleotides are TGTGCCACCAGCAGAGATCGGGAGACCCAGTACTTC. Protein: CATSRDRETQYF.

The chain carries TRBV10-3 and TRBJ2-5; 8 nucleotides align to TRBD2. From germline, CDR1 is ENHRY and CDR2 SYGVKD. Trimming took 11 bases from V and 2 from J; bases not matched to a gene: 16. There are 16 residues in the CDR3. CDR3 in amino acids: CAPPGGKYNDQETQYF. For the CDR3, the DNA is TGTGCCCCCCCGGGAGGGAAATACAACGATCAAGAGACCCAGTACTTC.

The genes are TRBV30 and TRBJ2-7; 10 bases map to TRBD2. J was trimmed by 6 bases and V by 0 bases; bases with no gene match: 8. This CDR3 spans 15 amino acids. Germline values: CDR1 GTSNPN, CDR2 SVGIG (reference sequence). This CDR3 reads CAWSVRAGGILEQYF. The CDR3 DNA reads TGTGCCTGGAGTGTAAGAGCGGGAGGGATACTCGAGCAGTACTTC.

DNA of the CDR3: TGTGCCAGCAGTGAAGGGTCAGTATACAATGAGCAGTTCTTC. It yields the protein CASSEGSVYNEQFF. The chain links TRBV6-1 to TRBJ2-1; D call uncertain. CDR3 length equals 14 residues. The germline CDR1 and CDR2 sequences are MNHNS and SASEGT. Trimming took off 1 base at V and 4 bases at J, with 8 bases between the two ends.

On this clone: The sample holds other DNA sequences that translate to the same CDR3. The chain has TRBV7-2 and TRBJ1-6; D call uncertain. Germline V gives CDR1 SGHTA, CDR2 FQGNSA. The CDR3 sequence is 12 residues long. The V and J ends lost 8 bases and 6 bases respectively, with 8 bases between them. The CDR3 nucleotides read TGTGCCAGCTCCCCGTTTAATTCACCCCTCCACTTT. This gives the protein CASSPFNSPLHF. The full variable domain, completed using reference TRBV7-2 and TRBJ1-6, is GAGVSQSPSNKVTEKGKDVELRCDPISGHTALYWYRQSLGQGLEFLIYFQGNSAPDKSGLPSDRFSAERTGGSVSTLTIQRTQQEDSAVYLCASSPFNSPLHFGNGTRLTVT.

CDR3 in amino acids: CASSHWTSSGTDTQYF. The CDR3 nucleotides read TGTGCCAGCAGTCACTGGACTAGCTCTGGAACAGATACGCAGTATTTT. V is TRBV6-5 and J is TRBJ2-3, with 8 bases fitting TRBD2. CDR1 is MNHEY and CDR2 is SVGAGI in the germline V gene. The CDR3 has 16 residues. Trimming cost V 5 bases and J 3 bases; bases outside gene matches: 10.

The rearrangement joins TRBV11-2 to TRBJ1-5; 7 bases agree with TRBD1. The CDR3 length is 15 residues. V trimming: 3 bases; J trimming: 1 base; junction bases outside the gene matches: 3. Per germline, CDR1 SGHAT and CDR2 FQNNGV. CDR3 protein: CASSFPGQSNQPQHF. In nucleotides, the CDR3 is TGTGCCAGCAGCTTTCCGGGACAGAGCAATCAGCCCCAGCATTTT.

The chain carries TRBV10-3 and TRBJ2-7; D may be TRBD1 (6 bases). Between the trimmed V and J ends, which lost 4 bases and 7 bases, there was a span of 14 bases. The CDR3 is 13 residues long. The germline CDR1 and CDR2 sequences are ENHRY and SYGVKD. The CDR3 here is CAISGGPSEEQYF. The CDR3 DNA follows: TGTGCCATCAGTGGGGGGCCATCGGAAGAGCAGTACTTC.

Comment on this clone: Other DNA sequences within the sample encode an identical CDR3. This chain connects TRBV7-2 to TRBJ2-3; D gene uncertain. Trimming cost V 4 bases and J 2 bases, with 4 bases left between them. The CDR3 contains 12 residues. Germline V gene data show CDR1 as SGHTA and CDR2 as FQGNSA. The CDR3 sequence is CASSSHTDTQYF. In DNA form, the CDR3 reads TGTGCCAGCAGCTCACACACAGATACGCAGTATTTT.

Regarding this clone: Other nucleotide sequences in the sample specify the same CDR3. The CDR3 reads CASSSPSGNTIYF. In nucleotides, the CDR3 is TGTGCCAGCAGCTCCCCCTCTGGAAACACCATATATTTT. The chain recombines TRBV6-5 with TRBJ1-3, with D unclear. The CDR3 covers 13 residues. In germline, CDR1 is MNHEY, CDR2 SVGAGI. Trimming pared 6 bases from V and 0 bases from J, leaving 6 bases between.

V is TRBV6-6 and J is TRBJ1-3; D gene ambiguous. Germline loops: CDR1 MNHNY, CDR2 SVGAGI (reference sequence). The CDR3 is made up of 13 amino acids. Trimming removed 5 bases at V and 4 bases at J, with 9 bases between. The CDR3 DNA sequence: TGTGCCAGCAGTCCCGCGTCGGGAAACACCATATATTTT. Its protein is CASSPASGNTIYF.

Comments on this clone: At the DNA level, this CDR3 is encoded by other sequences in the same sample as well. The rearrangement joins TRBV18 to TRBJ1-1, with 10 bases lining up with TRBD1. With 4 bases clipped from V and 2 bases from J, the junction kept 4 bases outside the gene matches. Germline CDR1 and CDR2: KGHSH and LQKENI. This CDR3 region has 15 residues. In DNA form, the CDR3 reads TGTGCCAGCTCACGGGGACAGGGGCTCAACACTGAAGCTTTCTTT. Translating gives CASSRGQGLNTEAFF.

The CDR3 loop reads CASTQFPGTLSYNEQFF. CDR3 nucleotides: TGTGCCAGCACCCAATTTCCCGGGACATTATCCTACAATGAGCAGTTCTTC. The chain uses TRBV27 and TRBJ2-1; a weak D match, TRBD1 (6 bases). The germline CDR1 and CDR2 sequences are MNHEY and SMNVEV (reference sequence). With 7 bases removed from V and 1 base from J, the gap between germline ends came to 20 bases. The CDR3 totals 17 residues.

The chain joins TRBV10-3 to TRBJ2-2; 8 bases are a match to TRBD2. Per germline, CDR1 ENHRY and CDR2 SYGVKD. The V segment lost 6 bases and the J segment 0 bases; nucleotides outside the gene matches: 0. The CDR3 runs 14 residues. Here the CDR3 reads CAIRAGANTGELFF. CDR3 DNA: TGTGCCATCAGAGCGGGAGCGAACACCGGGGAGCTGTTTTTT.

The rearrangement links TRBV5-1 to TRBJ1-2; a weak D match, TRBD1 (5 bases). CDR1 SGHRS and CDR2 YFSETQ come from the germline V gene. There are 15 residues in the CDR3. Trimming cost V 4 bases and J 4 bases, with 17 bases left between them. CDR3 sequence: CASSPSWGSGYGYTF. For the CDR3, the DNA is TGCGCCAGCAGCCCCAGCTGGGGCTCGGGCTATGGCTACACCTTC.

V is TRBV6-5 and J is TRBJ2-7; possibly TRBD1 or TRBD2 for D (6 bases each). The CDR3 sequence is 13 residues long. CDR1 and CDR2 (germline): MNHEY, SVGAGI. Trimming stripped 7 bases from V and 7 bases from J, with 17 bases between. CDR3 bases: TGTGCCAGCACCAATCCGGGGGCGCGTGAGCAGTACTTC. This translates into CASTNPGAREQYF.

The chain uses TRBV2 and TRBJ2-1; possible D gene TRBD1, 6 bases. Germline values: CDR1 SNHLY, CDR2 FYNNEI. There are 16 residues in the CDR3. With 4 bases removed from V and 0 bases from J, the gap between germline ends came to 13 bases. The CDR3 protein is CASSGTVKSSYNEQFF. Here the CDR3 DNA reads TGTGCCAGCAGTGGGACAGTAAAGAGCTCCTACAATGAGCAGTTCTTC.

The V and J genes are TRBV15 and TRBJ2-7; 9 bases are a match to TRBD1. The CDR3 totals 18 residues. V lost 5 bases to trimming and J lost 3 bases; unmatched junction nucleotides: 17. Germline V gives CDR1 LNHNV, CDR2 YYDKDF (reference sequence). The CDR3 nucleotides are TGTGCCACCAGCCGCCCCCGGACAGGGGTTCGTACGGTCTACGAGCAGTACTTC. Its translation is CATSRPRTGVRTVYEQYF. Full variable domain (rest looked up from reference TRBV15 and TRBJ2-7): DAMVIQNPRYQVTQFGKPVTLSCSQTLNHNVMYWYQQKSSQAPKLLFHYYDKDFNNEADTPDNFQSRRPNTSFCFLDIRSPGLGDTAMYLCATSRPRTGVRTVYEQYFGPGTRLTVT.

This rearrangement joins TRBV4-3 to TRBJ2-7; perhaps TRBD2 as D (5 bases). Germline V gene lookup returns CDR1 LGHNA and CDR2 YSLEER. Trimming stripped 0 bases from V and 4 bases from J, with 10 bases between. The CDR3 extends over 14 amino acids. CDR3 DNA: TGCGCCAGCAGCCAAGATCCCGGGGAATACGAGCAGTACTTC. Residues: CASSQDPGEYEQYF.

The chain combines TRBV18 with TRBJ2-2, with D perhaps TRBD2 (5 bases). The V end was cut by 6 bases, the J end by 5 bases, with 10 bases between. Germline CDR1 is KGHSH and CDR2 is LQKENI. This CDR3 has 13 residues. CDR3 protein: CASSGGLTGELFF. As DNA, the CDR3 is TGTGCCAGCTCCGGCGGACTGACCGGGGAGCTGTTTTTT.

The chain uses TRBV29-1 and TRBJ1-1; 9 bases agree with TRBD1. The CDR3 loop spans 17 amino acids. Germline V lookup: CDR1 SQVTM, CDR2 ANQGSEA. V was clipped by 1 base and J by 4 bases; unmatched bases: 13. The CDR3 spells CSVEGARWGQGSTEAFF. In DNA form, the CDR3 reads TGCAGCGTTGAAGGGGCTCGGTGGGGACAGGGAAGCACTGAAGCTTTCTTT.

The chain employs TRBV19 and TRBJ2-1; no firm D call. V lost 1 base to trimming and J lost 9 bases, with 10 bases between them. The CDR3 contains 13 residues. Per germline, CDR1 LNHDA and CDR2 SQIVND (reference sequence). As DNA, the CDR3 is TGTGCCAGTAGTATAGGATTCTTCGGTGAGCAGTTCTTC. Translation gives CASSIGFFGEQFF.

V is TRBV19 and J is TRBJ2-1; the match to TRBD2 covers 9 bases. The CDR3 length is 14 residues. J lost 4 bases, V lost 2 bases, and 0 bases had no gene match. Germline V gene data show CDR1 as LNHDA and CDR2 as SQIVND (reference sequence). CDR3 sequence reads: CASSILAGYNEQFF. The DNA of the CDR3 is TGTGCCAGTAGTATACTAGCGGGGTACAATGAGCAGTTCTTC.

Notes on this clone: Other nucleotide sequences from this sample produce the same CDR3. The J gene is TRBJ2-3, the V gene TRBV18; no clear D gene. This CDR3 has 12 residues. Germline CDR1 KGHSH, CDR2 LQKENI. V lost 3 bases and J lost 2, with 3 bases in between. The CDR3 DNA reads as TGTGCCAGCTCACCTTTCACAGATACGCAGTATTTT. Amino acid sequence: CASSPFTDTQYF.

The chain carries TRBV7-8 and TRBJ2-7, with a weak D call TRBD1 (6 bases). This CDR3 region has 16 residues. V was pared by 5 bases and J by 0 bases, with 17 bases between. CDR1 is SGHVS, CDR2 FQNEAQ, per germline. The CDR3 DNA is TGTGCCAGCAGCGCCCACGCCAGGGGCGCCTCCTACGAGCAGTACTTC. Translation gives CASSAHARGASYEQYF.

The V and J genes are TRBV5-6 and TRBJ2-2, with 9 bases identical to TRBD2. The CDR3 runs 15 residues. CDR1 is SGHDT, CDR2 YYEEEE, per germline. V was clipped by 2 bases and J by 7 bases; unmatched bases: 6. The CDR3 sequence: CASSFLASGVGELFF. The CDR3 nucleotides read TGTGCCAGCAGCTTTTTAGCTAGCGGGGTCGGGGAGCTGTTTTTT. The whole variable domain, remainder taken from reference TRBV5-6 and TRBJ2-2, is DAGVTQSPTHLIKTRGQQVTLRCSPKSGHDTVSWYQQALGQGPQFIFQYYEEEERQRGNFPDRFSGHQFPNYSSELNVNALLLGDSALYLCASSFLASGVGELFFGEGSRLTVL.

The CDR3 protein is CASSLEGGPQEPQHF. As DNA, the CDR3 is TGTGCCAGCAGCTTAGAGGGGGGCCCCCAGGAGCCCCAGCATTTT. The rearrangement joins TRBV7-2 to TRBJ1-5; maybe TRBD1 (6 bases). The CDR3 length is 15 residues. The germline CDR1 and CDR2 sequences are SGHTA and FQGNSA. V was pared by 1 base and J by 8 bases, with 15 bases between.

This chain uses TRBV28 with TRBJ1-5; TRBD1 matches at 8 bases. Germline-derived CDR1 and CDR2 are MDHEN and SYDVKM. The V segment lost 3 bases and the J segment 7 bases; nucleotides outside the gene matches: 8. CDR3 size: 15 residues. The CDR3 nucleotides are TGTGCCAGCAGTTTCGCAGGGGGCGCGAAGCAGCCCCAGCATTTT. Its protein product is CASSFAGGAKQPQHF.

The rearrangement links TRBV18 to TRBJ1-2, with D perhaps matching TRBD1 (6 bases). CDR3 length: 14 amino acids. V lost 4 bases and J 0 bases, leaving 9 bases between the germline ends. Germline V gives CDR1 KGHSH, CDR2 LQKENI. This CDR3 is CASSQDRSNYGYTF. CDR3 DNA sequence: TGTGCCAGCTCACAAGACAGGTCTAACTATGGCTACACCTTC.

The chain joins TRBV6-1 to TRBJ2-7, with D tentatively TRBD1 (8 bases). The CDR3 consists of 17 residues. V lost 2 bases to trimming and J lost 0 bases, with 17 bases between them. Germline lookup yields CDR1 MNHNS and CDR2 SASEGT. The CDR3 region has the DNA TGTGCCAGCAGTGAAAGGCGGGGGACAGGAGACTCCTACGAGCAGTACTTC. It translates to CASSERRGTGDSYEQYF.

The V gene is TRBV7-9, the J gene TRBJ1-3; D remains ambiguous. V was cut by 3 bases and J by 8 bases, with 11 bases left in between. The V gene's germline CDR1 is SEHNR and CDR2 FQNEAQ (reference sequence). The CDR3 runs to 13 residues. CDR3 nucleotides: TGTGCCAGCAGCTTTAGTCGCGGAGACACCATATATTTT. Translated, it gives CASSFSRGDTIYF. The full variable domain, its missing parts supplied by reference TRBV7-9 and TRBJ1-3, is DTGVSQNPRHKITKRGQNVTFRCDPISEHNRLYWYRQTLGQGPEFLTYFQNEAQLEKSRLLSDRFSAERPKGSFSTLEIQRTEQGDSAMYLCASSFSRGDTIYFGEGSWLTVV.